One and the same sample provided the 23 T cell receptor beta chains below, sequenced in a study of vaccination and CD4 T cells after COVID-19. Their specific antigens are unknown. With the Oncomine TCR Beta short-read assay, DNA from cultured CD4+ T cells was sequenced. TCRdb fed the PCR reads into MiXCR, producing one record per CDR3 protein. The sample lists several thousand distinct CDR3 sequences; just under 40% were seen once. Sample treatment: approximately 9-day PBMC culture with coronavirus spike peptide pools or control peptides (ViraFEST assay). Ahead of the COVID-19 pandemic (2011-2018), the CD4+ T cells of the unexposed donor were collected. The sequenced sample consisted of CD4+ T cells from blood, cultured in vitro. The receptors derive from a human donor in good health.

This chain joins TRBV5-6 and TRBJ1-1, with D perhaps matching TRBD1 (5 bases). Trimming cost V 2 bases and J 3 bases, with 17 bases left between them. The CDR3 length is 16 residues. Germline V lookup: CDR1 SGHDT, CDR2 YYEEEE. The chain's CDR3 is CASSFLQAGWYTEAFF. Here the CDR3 DNA reads TGTGCCAGCAGCTTTTTACAGGCCGGATGGTACACTGAAGCTTTCTTT.

The gene calls are TRBV19 and TRBJ1-1, with 7 bases matching TRBD1. The CDR3 has 14 amino acids. The V and J ends lost 7 bases and 2 bases, in that order; junction bases with no gene match: 7. Germline V gives CDR1 LNHDA, CDR2 SQIVND (reference sequence). The CDR3 protein is CASTWDSRNTEAFF. The DNA for the CDR3 is TGTGCCAGTACTTGGGACAGCCGAAACACTGAAGCTTTCTTT.

This chain joins TRBV6-1 and TRBJ2-7; the match to TRBD1 covers 8 bases. CDR3 length: 14 amino acids. Germline values: CDR1 MNHNS, CDR2 SASEGT. After removal of 2 bases from V and 1 base from J, the junction contained 1 base not matched to a gene. Here the CDR3 reads CASSEWDRSYEQYF. CDR3 DNA: TGTGCCAGCAGTGAATGGGACAGGTCCTACGAGCAGTACTTC.

V usage is TRBV29-1 and J usage is TRBJ2-6; 8 bases line up with TRBD1. The V segment lost 0 bases and the J segment 2 bases; nucleotides outside the gene matches: 12. Germline V lookup: CDR1 SQVTM, CDR2 ANQGSEA. The CDR3 is 19 residues long. The CDR3 protein is CSVEELGGQGRTGANVLTF. For the CDR3, the DNA is TGCAGCGTTGAAGAGTTAGGAGGACAGGGCCGAACTGGGGCCAACGTCCTGACTTTC.

This clonotype turned up a few times. The J gene is TRBJ1-5, the V gene TRBV6-2 or TRBV6-3; D ambiguous. Between the trimmed V and J ends, which lost 2 bases and 0 bases, there was a span of 8 bases. In germline, CDR1 is MNHEY, CDR2 SVGEGT. This CDR3 has 15 amino acids. The CDR3 region has the DNA TGTGCCAGCAGTTACGCGCCGTTTAGCAATCAGCCCCAGCATTTT. It encodes CASSYAPFSNQPQHF.

The chain employs TRBV7-2 and TRBJ2-3; 8 nucleotides agree with TRBD2. The CDR3 is 15 residues long. After removal of 5 bases from V and 5 bases from J, the junction contained 9 bases not matched to a gene. Germline CDR1 reads SGHTA; CDR2 reads FQGNSA. The CDR3 spells CASSPSGGPGDTQYF. Written as DNA, the CDR3 is TGTGCCAGCAGCCCCTCGGGGGGGCCTGGAGATACGCAGTATTTT.

The chain combines TRBV5-4 with TRBJ1-2; TRBD1 matches 7 bases. In germline, CDR1 is SGHNT, CDR2 YYREEE (reference sequence). Trimming cost V 2 bases and J 3 bases; bases outside gene matches: 7. There are 15 residues in the CDR3. The CDR3 loop is CASSFAPGGDYGYTF. In DNA form, the CDR3 reads TGTGCCAGCAGCTTTGCCCCAGGGGGAGACTATGGCTACACCTTC.

This chain connects TRBV7-2 to TRBJ2-1; maybe TRBD2 (7 bases). Trimming pared 5 bases from V and 12 bases from J, leaving 23 bases between. Germline V gene data show CDR1 as SGHTA and CDR2 as FQGNSA. The CDR3 contains 15 residues. CDR3 nucleotide sequence: TGTGCCAGCAGCCTCCCGGGTGTACGGGGGGACATGCAGTTCTTC. Protein sequence: CASSLPGVRGDMQFF.

This clonotype has only a few counts. The chain couples TRBV30 to TRBJ1-1; D uncertain. This CDR3 is 13 amino acids long. Trimming took off 1 base at V and 2 bases at J, with 8 bases between the two ends. Germline CDR1 reads GTSNPN; CDR2 reads SVGIG (reference sequence). CDR3 loop: CAWSGNSNTEAFF. In nucleotides, the CDR3 is TGTGCCTGGAGTGGTAACAGTAACACTGAAGCTTTCTTT.

The V gene is TRBV7-8, the J gene TRBJ2-3; no clear D. CDR1 and CDR2 (germline): SGHVS, FQNEAQ. This CDR3 is built from 13 residues. The V end was cut by 3 bases, the J end by 6 bases, with 10 bases between. This chain's CDR3 is CASSFGRSDTQYF. The CDR3 DNA is TGTGCCAGCAGCTTCGGACGCTCTGATACGCAGTATTTT.

This clonotype was counted a few times. This chain joins TRBV20-1 and TRBJ2-4; 8 bases align to TRBD2. The germline V gene encodes CDR1 DFQATT and CDR2 SNEGSKA (reference sequence). J was trimmed by 1 base and V by 5 bases; bases with no gene match: 7. This CDR3 is 15 amino acids long. CDR3 nucleotide sequence: TGCAGTGCTCCGTCCCGGGGGGGGGCCAAAAACATTCAGTACTTC. This encodes CSAPSRGGAKNIQYF.

The chain couples TRBV6-1 to TRBJ1-5, with no clear D. V shed 4 bases and J shed 0 bases, with 10 bases lying between them. CDR3 length: 15 amino acids. Germline V gene sequence: CDR1 MNHNS, CDR2 SASEGT. The CDR3 nucleotides are TGTGCCAGCAGTGGGGCCGGCTTTAGCAATCAGCCCCAGCATTTT. Protein: CASSGAGFSNQPQHF.

The CDR3 here is CSARRGGQGENSPLHF. Written as DNA, the CDR3 is TGCAGTGCTAGAAGGGGCGGGCAGGGGGAAAATTCACCCCTCCACTTT. The chain recombines TRBV20-1 with TRBJ1-6; 7 bases agree with TRBD1. Losses at the gene ends were 2 bases for V and 7 bases for J; bases not matched to a gene: 11. CDR3 length equals 16 residues. Germline CDR1 DFQATT, CDR2 SNEGSKA (reference sequence).

The chain has TRBV25-1 and TRBJ2-1; D is undetermined. The germline V gene has CDR1 MGHDK and CDR2 SYGVNS. The length of the CDR3 is 13 residues. V lost 1 base to trimming and J lost 6 bases, with 7 bases between them. In DNA form, the CDR3 reads TGTGCCAGCAGTGAATCTGGTAGCAATGAGCAGTTCTTC. The encoded protein is CASSESGSNEQFF.

The chain couples TRBV9 to TRBJ2-3, with D perhaps given as TRBD1 or TRBD2 (5 bases each). The CDR3 covers 15 residues. V lost 3 bases to trimming and J lost 0 bases, with 11 bases between them. Germline V gene sequence: CDR1 SGDLS, CDR2 YYNGEE. The CDR3 coding sequence is TGTGCCAGCAGCGAAACCGGGACGAGCACAGATACGCAGTATTTT. Amino acids: CASSETGTSTDTQYF.

The chain carries TRBV27 and TRBJ2-3, with 7 bases lining up with TRBD2. The CDR3 has 18 amino acids. Germline values: CDR1 MNHEY, CDR2 SMNVEV (reference sequence). V was pared by 5 bases and J by 2 bases, with 16 bases of the junction left unmatched. The CDR3 coding sequence is TGTGCCAGCAGTGCCATGAGGGTGCGGGACTACGCCACAGATACGCAGTATTTT. Its translation is CASSAMRVRDYATDTQYF.

The table lists this clonotype with a count of one. The V call is TRBV27, the J call TRBJ1-1, with D tentatively TRBD1 (6 bases). The CDR3 consists of 16 residues. Germline V gene lookup returns CDR1 MNHEY and CDR2 SMNVEV (reference sequence). Between the trimmed V and J ends, which lost 10 bases and 1 base, there was a span of 22 bases. CDR3 nucleotide sequence: TGTGCCACCAAGGTGGCAGGGGTGAGGGGGAACACTGAAGCTTTCTTT. Residues: CATKVAGVRGNTEAFF.

V usage is TRBV7-8 and J usage is TRBJ1-1, with D possibly TRBD1 on 6 matching bases. CDR3 length: 15 residues. Deletions cut 5 bases from V and 6 bases from J, with 19 bases between. Per germline, CDR1 SGHVS and CDR2 FQNEAQ. CDR3 coding DNA: TGTGCCAGCAGCCTCGGACGGGGGCTAACGGCTGAAGCTTTCTTT. Protein product: CASSLGRGLTAEAFF.

The J gene is TRBJ1-4, the V gene TRBV28; D is undetermined. This CDR3 spans 11 amino acids. V lost 6 bases and J 7 bases, leaving 6 bases between the germline ends. From germline, CDR1 is MDHEN and CDR2 SYDVKM. The CDR3 protein is CASRRVEKLFF. DNA of the CDR3: TGTGCCAGCAGGAGGGTTGAAAAACTGTTTTTT.

This clonotype has just a few counts. The chain uses TRBV19 and TRBJ2-1, with 10 bases fitting TRBD2. The trim removed 6 bases at V and 4 bases at J, leaving 3 bases unmatched. Germline CDR1 and CDR2: LNHDA and SQIVND (reference sequence). This CDR3 contains 14 residues. The CDR3 region has the DNA TGTGCCAGTAGCATACTAGCGGGATACAATGAGCAGTTCTTC. Its translation is CASSILAGYNEQFF.

The chain carries TRBV19 and TRBJ1-6, with D hard to call. The CDR3 extends over 15 amino acids. The V end lost 9 bases, the J end lost 9 bases, and 21 bases lay between the germline ends. CDR1 and CDR2 from the germline V gene are LNHDA and SQIVND (reference sequence). CDR3: CASKTPGMGGSPLHF. The CDR3 DNA is TGTGCCAGCAAAACCCCGGGGATGGGCGGTTCACCCCTCCACTTT. Complete variable domain (other parts from reference TRBV19 and TRBJ1-6): DGGITQSPKYLFRKEGQNVTLSCEQNLNHDAMYWYRQDPGQGLRLIYYSQIVNDFQKGDIAEGYSVSREKKESFPLTVTSAQKNPTAFYLCASKTPGMGGSPLHFGNGTRLTVT.

V is TRBV6-2 or TRBV6-3 and J is TRBJ1-5, with a tentative D call TRBD1 (5 bases). V lost 2 bases to trimming and J lost 2 bases, with 7 bases between them. The germline V gene encodes CDR1 MNHEY and CDR2 SVGEGT. The CDR3 consists of 14 residues. CDR3 nucleotide sequence: TGTGCCAGCAGTTACATACAGGGCAATCAGCCCCAGCATTTT. Its protein product is CASSYIQGNQPQHF.

V usage is TRBV12-3 or TRBV12-4 and J usage is TRBJ1-2; the D is unclear. The CDR3 contains 12 residues. Trimming removed 6 bases at V and 4 bases at J, with 9 bases between. The CDR3: CASSPTSYGYTF. The CDR3 bases are TGTGCCAGCAGCCCTACAAGCTATGGCTACACCTTC.